These 2 T cell receptor beta chains originate from one sample sequenced in a study of blood T cell repertoires in COVID-19. TCRdb keeps only in-frame clones here, not all; method: immunoSEQ multiplex PCR. The sample shows around 160,000 clones, about 80% of them seen only once. Sequenced material: PBMCs or T cells enriched from blood (not recorded which). The source is a man in his fifties who had recovered from COVID-19.

This clone turned up a few times. The chain has TRBV5-6 and TRBJ2-1, with unresolved D. The CDR3 is 11 amino acids. Deletions cut 4 bases from V and 7 bases from J, with 6 bases between. Looked up from germline, CDR1 is SGHDT and CDR2 is YYEEEE. CDR3 sequence: CASSVVNEQFF. CDR3 DNA: TGTGCCAGCAGCGTCGTGAATGAGCAGTTCTTC.

The chain joins TRBV7-2 to TRBJ2-7, with TRBD1 matching over 8 bases. After removal of 5 bases from V and 6 bases from J, the junction contained 15 bases not matched to a gene. The CDR3 is 16 amino acids. Germline CDR1 is SGHTA and CDR2 is FQGNSA. The DNA of the CDR3 is TGTGCCAGCAGCCAAGAGGGACAGGTAATTTTCAGCGAGCAGTACTTC. This encodes CASSQEGQVIFSEQYF.